This T cell receptor (beta chain) is from a study of blood T cell repertoires in COVID-19 (dated by TCRdb to 2020 to 2022). Some background on the complete study: The collaborator samples originated in the United States, Italy and Spain and spanned the acute and convalescent phases of COVID-19. The repertoires were released in a freely available public database intended as a resource for research on the immune response to SARS-CoV-2. The material from the prospective study consisted of cDNA or gDNA derived from T cells, B-cell-depleted T cells, or PBMCs. Where available, HLA class I and class II types were taken from metadata supplied by the sample provider and were not determined by assay-based typing. The samples were drawn from two sources: the first 160 participants of the ongoing ImmuneRACE study, and about 1,300 subjects contributed by 6 global collaborators. Subjects who had been exposed to COVID-19, were actively infected with it, or had recovered from it provided the deeply sampled blood TCRbeta repertoires that made up the dataset. Nearly every sample came with metadata listing a de-identified subject ID, COVID-19 status, age in years and sex. Results the study describes overall, beyond this receptor: How much clinical and demographic metadata was included differed by source and by participant, and the metadata was provided uncurated.

The CDR3 has 15 amino acids, counting the end cysteine and phenylalanine. The read is trimmed to its CDR3 DNA, 45 bases read in frame from base 1. Clipping removes 4 bases from V and 5 bases from J, with 10 as the unmatched junction base count. CDR1 and CDR2 (LGHNA, YSLEER) derive from the germline V gene. As concerns this clone: It lacks a known antigen. No base qualities exist here, and no much larger clone lies one base off it.

The collaborating institutions used their own protocols to collect whole blood in K2EDTA tubes. Collaborator samples were shipped for TCRbeta analysis as frozen whole blood, isolated PBMCs, or DNA extracted from either sample type. The immunoSEQ Assay, a bias-controlled multiplex PCR, was used to amplify TCRbeta CDR3 regions from genomic DNA. The paper's processing steps were these. Nucleated cell counts per sample were estimated from amplification of reference gene primers within the assay. To quantify the absolute abundance of each unique TCRbeta CDR3 rearrangement, sequence reads were collapsed and filtered. For each sample, productive Simpson clonality was calculated as the square root of Simpson's diversity index over productive rearrangements. This is the immuneACCESS table as TCRdb keeps it, with only in-frame sequences that have V and J called. A part of the clones is gone; compared with another copy, unresolved V genes explain less than half, and the rest is unexplained. The DNA gave D and trimming, while V, J and clone size come from that table. For this sample there are 120,000 to 150,000 clones; approximately 89% appear just once. The leading ten clones occupy about 1.5% of the sample.

The receptor's source is a human donor in a cohort sampled during active COVID-19. Sequenced sample: peripheral blood. The chain is encoded by TRBV4-3 joined to TRBJ1-2, with 7 bases aligning to TRBD1. The DNA is as follows: TGCGCCAGCAGCCCATGGACAGGCGAGTTATATGGCTACACCTTC. This encodes CASSPWTGELYGYTF.